These T cell receptor beta chains were read from a single sample in a study of blood T cell repertoires in COVID-19. Here immunoSEQ multiplex PCR was the method, and the copy in TCRdb shows in-frame clones only, minus some. The sample holds about 210,000 clones; about 87% are singletons and the top ten take over 9%. The sequenced sample consisted of PBMCs or T cells enriched from blood (not recorded which). The receptors shown here come from a man aged 18 to 29 with acute COVID-19. Both conserved end residues are part of each CDR3. A D gene is named only where the DNA matches it firmly. Some rows mark clone size as missing; the rest say once, few, many or name a class of expanded clone.

j_gene: TRBJ2-5
v_gene: TRBV7-9
d_gene: .
abundance: once
CDR3nt: TGTGCCAGCAGCTTAACACTAGGGGAGACCCAGTACTTC
CDR3aa: CASSLTLGETQYF

j_gene: TRBJ1-5
v_gene: TRBV5-8
d_gene: .
abundance: .
CDR3nt: TGTGCCAGCAGCTCGCGGGGACTGGGCAATCAGCCCCAGCATTTT
CDR3aa: CASSSRGLGNQPQHF

j_gene: TRBJ2-1
v_gene: TRBV6-2/TRBV6-3
d_gene: .
abundance: .
CDR3nt: TGTGCCAGCAGTAGGCTAGCCCACAATGAGCAGTTCTTC
CDR3aa: CASSRLAHNEQFF

j_gene: TRBJ1-2
v_gene: TRBV4-1
d_gene: TRBD1
abundance: .
CDR3nt: TGCGCCAGCAGCCAAGGGGCAGGGGGTTTCGGTGGCTACACCTTC
CDR3aa: CASSQGAGGFGGYTF

j_gene: TRBJ2-7
v_gene: TRBV6-1
d_gene: TRBD1
abundance: .
CDR3nt: TGTGCCAGCAGTGAGACCGGGACAGGGGCTTACGAGCAGTACTTC
CDR3aa: CASSETGTGAYEQYF

j_gene: TRBJ1-3
v_gene: TRBV27
d_gene: TRBD1
abundance: .
CDR3nt: TGTGCCAGCAGTTTTACAGGGGGAACAGGAAACACCATATATTTT
CDR3aa: CASSFTGGTGNTIYF

j_gene: TRBJ2-3
v_gene: TRBV29-1
d_gene: TRBD2
abundance: .
CDR3nt: TGCAGCGTTAGAGCGGGAGGGGATACGCAGTATTTT
CDR3aa: CSVRAGGDTQYF

j_gene: TRBJ1-6
v_gene: TRBV27
d_gene: TRBD1
abundance: .
CDR3nt: TGTGCCAGCAGGGGACAGGGGTCTTCACCCCTCCACTTT
CDR3aa: CASRGQGSSPLHF

j_gene: TRBJ2-7
v_gene: TRBV7-8
d_gene: .
abundance: .
CDR3nt: TGTGCCAGCAGCTTAGTTAGGGAGTCCTACGAGCAGTACTTC
CDR3aa: CASSLVRESYEQYF

j_gene: TRBJ1-2
v_gene: TRBV24-1
d_gene: TRBD1
abundance: .
CDR3nt: TGTGCCACCAGTGATGCGACAGGGTACTATGGCTACACCTTC
CDR3aa: CATSDATGYYGYTF

j_gene: TRBJ2-5
v_gene: TRBV18
d_gene: .
abundance: .
CDR3nt: TGTGCCAGCTCACCTTTGGCGACACGCCAAGAGACCCAGTACTTC
CDR3aa: CASSPLATRQETQYF

j_gene: TRBJ2-3
v_gene: TRBV5-1
d_gene: .
abundance: .
CDR3nt: TGCGCCAGCAGCTTGCCTGAGGCCTACACAGATACGCAGTATTTT
CDR3aa: CASSLPEAYTDTQYF

j_gene: TRBJ1-2
v_gene: TRBV28
d_gene: TRBD1
abundance: .
CDR3nt: TGTGCCAGCAGCCTGGACAGGGGAAGCTACACCTTC
CDR3aa: CASSLDRGSYTF

j_gene: TRBJ2-7
v_gene: TRBV7-6
d_gene: TRBD1
abundance: .
CDR3nt: TGTGCCAGCAGCCCAGGGACAGGGAACCACGAGCAGTACTTC
CDR3aa: CASSPGTGNHEQYF

j_gene: TRBJ2-1
v_gene: TRBV7-9
d_gene: TRBD2
abundance: .
CDR3nt: TGTGCCAGCAGCCCCAATGGCGGGAGTAAGTACAATGAGCAGTTCTTC
CDR3aa: CASSPNGGSKYNEQFF

j_gene: TRBJ2-1
v_gene: TRBV4-2
d_gene: .
abundance: .
CDR3nt: TGTGCCAGCAGCCCTGAAGTGTCTAGCGATAGAGGTATTGAGCAGTTCTTC
CDR3aa: CASSPEVSSDRGIEQFF

j_gene: TRBJ1-1
v_gene: TRBV28
d_gene: TRBD1
abundance: .
CDR3nt: TGTGCCAGCAGTCGACAGGGTTACACTGAAGCTTTCTTT
CDR3aa: CASSRQGYTEAFF

j_gene: TRBJ2-1
v_gene: TRBV24-1
d_gene: .
abundance: .
CDR3nt: TGTGCCACCAGTGATTGGCGGACAGAGAAGCGCAATGAGCAGTTCTTC
CDR3aa: CATSDWRTEKRNEQFF

j_gene: TRBJ2-7
v_gene: TRBV5-4
d_gene: .
abundance: .
CDR3nt: TGTGCCAGCAGCTTGGGACAGCGCTACGAGCAGTACTTC
CDR3aa: CASSLGQRYEQYF

j_gene: TRBJ1-2
v_gene: TRBV2
d_gene: .
abundance: .
CDR3nt: TGTGCCAGCAGTGAATGGTATCGTGAGGAGGGCGGCTACACCTTC
CDR3aa: CASSEWYREEGGYTF

j_gene: TRBJ2-7
v_gene: TRBV19
d_gene: TRBD2
abundance: once
CDR3nt: TGTGCCAGTAGTAATGCGGGAGGGCCCTACGAGCAGTACTTC
CDR3aa: CASSNAGGPYEQYF

j_gene: TRBJ2-1
v_gene: TRBV5-1
d_gene: TRBD2
abundance: .
CDR3nt: TGCGCCAGCAGCGTCCTAGCGGTCAATGAGCAGTTCTTC
CDR3aa: CASSVLAVNEQFF

j_gene: TRBJ2-3
v_gene: TRBV7-9
d_gene: TRBD2
abundance: .
CDR3nt: TGTGCCAGCAGCTTAACTGGACTAGCCCAAGTAGGTGCAGATACGCAGTATTTT
CDR3aa: CASSLTGLAQVGADTQYF

j_gene: TRBJ2-5
v_gene: TRBV28
d_gene: TRBD1
abundance: .
CDR3nt: TGTGCCAGCAGTTTAGCTTTGGGACAGGGGAGGGGAGAGACCCAGTACTTC
CDR3aa: CASSLALGQGRGETQYF

j_gene: TRBJ2-2
v_gene: TRBV28
d_gene: TRBD2
abundance: .
CDR3nt: TGTGCCAGCAGGCCCGGGACTACAACCACCGGGGAGCTGTTTTTT
CDR3aa: CASRPGTTTTGELFF

j_gene: TRBJ1-1
v_gene: TRBV19
d_gene: TRBD1
abundance: .
CDR3nt: TGTGCCAGTAGTCCCAGGACAGGGTCGATCACTGAAGCTTTCTTT
CDR3aa: CASSPRTGSITEAFF

j_gene: TRBJ1-1
v_gene: TRBV19
d_gene: .
abundance: .
CDR3nt: TGTGCCAGTAACGACAGGAGGACTGAAGCTTTCTTT
CDR3aa: CASNDRRTEAFF

j_gene: TRBJ2-5
v_gene: TRBV5-1
d_gene: .
abundance: .
CDR3nt: TGCGCCAGCAGCTTGGCCCTAGGAGCCAGAGAGACCCAGTACTTC
CDR3aa: CASSLALGARETQYF

j_gene: TRBJ2-7
v_gene: TRBV5-5
d_gene: TRBD2
abundance: .
CDR3nt: TGTGCCAGCAGCTTAGCGGGAGGAGGGGACGAGCAGTACTTC
CDR3aa: CASSLAGGGDEQYF

j_gene: TRBJ1-6
v_gene: TRBV5-1
d_gene: .
abundance: .
CDR3nt: TGCGCCAGCAGCTTGGTCGGGTACGGAGTAAATTCACCCCTCCACTTT
CDR3aa: CASSLVGYGVNSPLHF

j_gene: TRBJ2-7
v_gene: TRBV11-2
d_gene: TRBD1
abundance: .
CDR3nt: TGTGCCAGCAGCCCGGACAGGGTGCGGGACGAGCAGTACTTC
CDR3aa: CASSPDRVRDEQYF

j_gene: TRBJ1-3
v_gene: TRBV28
d_gene: .
abundance: .
CDR3nt: TGTGCCAGCAGGGCGGGGCGTGGAGCCGGAAACACCATATATTTT
CDR3aa: CASRAGRGAGNTIYF

j_gene: TRBJ1-1
v_gene: TRBV9
d_gene: TRBD1
abundance: .
CDR3nt: TGTGCCAGCAGCGCCCGCGGGACAGATAACACTGAAGCTTTCTTT
CDR3aa: CASSARGTDNTEAFF

j_gene: TRBJ2-7
v_gene: TRBV28
d_gene: TRBD1
abundance: .
CDR3nt: TGTGCCAGCAGTTTCGCCCCGGGACAGGGAGATGAGCAGTACTTC
CDR3aa: CASSFAPGQGDEQYF

j_gene: TRBJ1-5
v_gene: TRBV15
d_gene: .
abundance: .
CDR3nt: TGTGCCACCAGCAGAGTACATCTTGGCAGAAAAAATCAGCCCCAGCATTTT
CDR3aa: CATSRVHLGRKNQPQHF

j_gene: TRBJ2-7
v_gene: TRBV5-1
d_gene: .
abundance: .
CDR3nt: TGCGCCAGCAGCTTGAAGCGGATACTCTCCTACGAGCAGTACTTC
CDR3aa: CASSLKRILSYEQYF

j_gene: TRBJ2-7
v_gene: TRBV29-1
d_gene: .
abundance: .
CDR3nt: TGCAGCGTTGAAGGTGTCGGGAGCTCCTACGAGCAGTACTTC
CDR3aa: CSVEGVGSSYEQYF

j_gene: TRBJ2-3
v_gene: TRBV28
d_gene: TRBD2
abundance: .
CDR3nt: TGTGCCAGCGGACTAGCGGGGGTTCCCGCTAGCACAGATACGCAGTATTTT
CDR3aa: CASGLAGVPASTDTQYF

j_gene: TRBJ1-1
v_gene: TRBV7-3
d_gene: .
abundance: .
CDR3nt: TGTGCCAGCAGCTCCCAGGGGAACACTGAAGCTTTCTTT
CDR3aa: CASSSQGNTEAFF

j_gene: TRBJ2-3
v_gene: TRBV11-2
d_gene: TRBD2
abundance: once
CDR3nt: TGTGCCAGCAGCTTGCGACTAGCGGGATACACAGATACGCAGTATTTT
CDR3aa: CASSLRLAGYTDTQYF

j_gene: TRBJ2-1
v_gene: TRBV5-4
d_gene: TRBD2
abundance: .
CDR3nt: TGTGCCAGCAGCTTGCAGCGGGAGGGCGATGAGCAGTTCTTC
CDR3aa: CASSLQREGDEQFF